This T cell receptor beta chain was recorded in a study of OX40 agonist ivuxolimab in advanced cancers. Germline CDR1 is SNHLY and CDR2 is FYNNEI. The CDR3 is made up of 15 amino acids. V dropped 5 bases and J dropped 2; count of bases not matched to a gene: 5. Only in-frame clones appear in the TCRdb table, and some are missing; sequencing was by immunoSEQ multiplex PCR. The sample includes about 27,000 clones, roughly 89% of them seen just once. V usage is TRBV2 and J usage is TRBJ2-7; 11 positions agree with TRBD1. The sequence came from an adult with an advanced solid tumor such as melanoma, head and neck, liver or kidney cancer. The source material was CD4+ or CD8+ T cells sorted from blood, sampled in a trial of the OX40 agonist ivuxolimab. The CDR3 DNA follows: TGTGCCAGCAGTATATGGGGACAGGGGGCCTACGAGCAGTACTTC. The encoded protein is CASSIWGQGAYEQYF. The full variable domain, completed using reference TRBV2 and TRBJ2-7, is EPEVTQTPSHQVTQMGQEVILRCVPISNHLYFYWYRQILGQKVEFLVSFYNNEISEKSEIFDDQFSVERPDGSNFTLKIRSTKLEDSAMYFCASSIWGQGAYEQYFGPGTRLTVT.